The clone carrying this T cell receptor beta chain was seen a handful of times. This entry belongs to a study of blood T cell repertoires in COVID-19. The ends were cut back, 6 bases at V and 4 bases at J, with 10 bases in the middle. Germline CDR1 and CDR2: KGHSH and LQKENI. CDR3 size: 13 residues. In the authors' methods: Amplification of reference gene primers provided the estimated nucleated cell counts. The method was immunoSEQ multiplex PCR; TCRdb's version includes in-frame clones alone and lacks a portion of them. From that table come the V and J calls and clone size; the DNA was used to work out D and trimming. The sample has a few hundred thousand clones; about 82% are singletons.

The sample comprised peripheral blood. The chain has TRBV18 and TRBJ1-5; maybe TRBD1 (5 bases). The TCR sequence derives from a woman in her 50s with acute or convalescent COVID-19. The CDR3 here is CASSQNRNQPQHF. In DNA form, the CDR3 reads TGTGCCAGCTCGCAGAACAGGAATCAGCCCCAGCATTTT.